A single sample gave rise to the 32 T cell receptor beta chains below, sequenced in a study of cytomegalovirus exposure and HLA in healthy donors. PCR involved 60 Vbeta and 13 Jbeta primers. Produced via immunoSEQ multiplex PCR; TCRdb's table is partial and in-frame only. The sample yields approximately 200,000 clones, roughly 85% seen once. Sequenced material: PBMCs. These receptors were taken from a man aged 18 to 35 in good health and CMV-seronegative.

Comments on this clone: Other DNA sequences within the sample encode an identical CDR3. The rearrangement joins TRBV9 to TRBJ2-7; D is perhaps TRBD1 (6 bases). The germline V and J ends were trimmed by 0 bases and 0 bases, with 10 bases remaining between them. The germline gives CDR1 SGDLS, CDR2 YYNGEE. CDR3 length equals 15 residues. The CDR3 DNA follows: TGTGCCAGCAGCGTAGGGACAGCTTCCTCCTACGAGCAGTACTTC. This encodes CASSVGTASSYEQYF.

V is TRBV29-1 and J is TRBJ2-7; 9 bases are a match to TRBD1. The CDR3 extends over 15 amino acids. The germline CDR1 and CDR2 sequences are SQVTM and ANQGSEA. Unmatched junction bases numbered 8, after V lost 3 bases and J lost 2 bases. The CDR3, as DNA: TGCAGCGTTGATGTTGGACAGGGGTCCCCCTACGAGCAGTACTTC. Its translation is CSVDVGQGSPYEQYF.

The CDR3 loop reads CASSLGQAIRATEETQYF. Written as DNA, the CDR3 is TGTGCCAGCAGCTTGGGACAGGCAATTAGAGCAACCGAAGAGACCCAGTACTTC. The chain carries TRBV7-6 and TRBJ2-5; 8 bases are a match to TRBD1. The CDR3 length is 18 residues. Germline-derived CDR1 and CDR2 are SGHVS and FNYEAQ. Unmatched junction bases numbered 15, after V lost 3 bases and J lost 3 bases.

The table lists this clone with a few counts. The CDR3: CASSSQGGGNTDTQYF. In DNA, the CDR3 is TGTGCCAGCAGCTCCCAAGGGGGGGGCAACACAGATACGCAGTATTTT. The rearrangement uses TRBV7-3 and TRBJ2-3; the D gene is possibly TRBD2 (7 bases). CDR3 size: 16 residues. V gave up 4 bases and J gave up 2 bases, with 16 bases separating them. Germline loops: CDR1 SGHTA, CDR2 FQGTGA.

The chain's CDR3 is CASSKNRQERSGELFF. The CDR3 DNA sequence: TGTGCCAGCAGTAAAAATAGACAGGAAAGATCCGGGGAGCTGTTTTTT. The genes are TRBV25-1 and TRBJ2-2, with D perhaps matching TRBD1 (6 bases). The germline CDR1 and CDR2 sequences are MGHDK and SYGVNS. The CDR3 has 16 amino acids. V dropped 5 bases and J dropped 6 bases, with 19 bases sitting between them.

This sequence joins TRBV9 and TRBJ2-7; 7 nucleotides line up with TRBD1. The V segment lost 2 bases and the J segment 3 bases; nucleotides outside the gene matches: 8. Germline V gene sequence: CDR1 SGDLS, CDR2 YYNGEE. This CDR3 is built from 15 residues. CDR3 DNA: TGTGCCAGCAGCGTGGCCGGGACAGATAACTACGAGCAGTACTTC. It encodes CASSVAGTDNYEQYF.

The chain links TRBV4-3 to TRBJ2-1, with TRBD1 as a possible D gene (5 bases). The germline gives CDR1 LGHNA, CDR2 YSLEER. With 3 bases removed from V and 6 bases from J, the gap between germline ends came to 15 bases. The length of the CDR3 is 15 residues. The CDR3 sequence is CASSQASTAFNEQFF. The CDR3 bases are TGCGCCAGCAGCCAGGCCTCGACAGCGTTCAATGAGCAGTTCTTC.

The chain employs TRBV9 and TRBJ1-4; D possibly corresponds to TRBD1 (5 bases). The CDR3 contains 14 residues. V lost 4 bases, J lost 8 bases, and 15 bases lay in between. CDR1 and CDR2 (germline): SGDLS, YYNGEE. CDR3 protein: CASSSPGGSEKLFF. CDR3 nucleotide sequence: TGTGCCAGCAGCTCGCCGGGGGGGTCCGAAAAACTGTTTTTT. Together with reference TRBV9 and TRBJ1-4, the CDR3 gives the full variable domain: DSGVTQTPKHLITATGQRVTLRCSPRSGDLSVYWYQQSLDQGLQFLIQYYNGEERAKGNILERFSAQQFPDLHSELNLSSLELGDSALYFCASSSPGGSEKLFFGSGTQLSVL.

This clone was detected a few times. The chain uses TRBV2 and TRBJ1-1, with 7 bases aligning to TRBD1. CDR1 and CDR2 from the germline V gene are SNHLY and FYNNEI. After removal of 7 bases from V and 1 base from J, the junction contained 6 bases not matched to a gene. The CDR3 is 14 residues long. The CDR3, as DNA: TGTGCCAGCATGCAGACAGGGAGGAACACTGAAGCTTTCTTT. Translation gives CASMQTGRNTEAFF.

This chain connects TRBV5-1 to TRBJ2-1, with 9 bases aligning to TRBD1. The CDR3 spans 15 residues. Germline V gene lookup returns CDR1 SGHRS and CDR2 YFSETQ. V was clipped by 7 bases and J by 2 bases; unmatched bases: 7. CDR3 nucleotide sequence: TGCGCCAGCGAAAGACAGGGGGATCCCTACAATGAGCAGTTCTTC. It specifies CASERQGDPYNEQFF.

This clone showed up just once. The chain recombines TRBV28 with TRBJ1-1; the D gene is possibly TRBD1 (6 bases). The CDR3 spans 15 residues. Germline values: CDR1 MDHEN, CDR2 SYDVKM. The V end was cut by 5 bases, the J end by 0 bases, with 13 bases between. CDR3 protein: CASSIPTGMNTEAFF. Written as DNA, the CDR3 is TGTGCCAGCAGTATTCCGACAGGCATGAACACTGAAGCTTTCTTT.

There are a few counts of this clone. CDR3 protein: CASSPDRGAEEKLFF. In DNA, the CDR3 is TGCGCCAGCAGCCCGGACAGGGGAGCGGAGGAAAAACTGTTTTTT. The V and J genes are TRBV5-1 and TRBJ1-4; 9 nucleotides line up with TRBD1. This CDR3 region has 15 residues. Germline-derived CDR1 and CDR2 are SGHRS and YFSETQ. V gave up 4 bases and J gave up 8 bases; unmatched junction bases: 9.

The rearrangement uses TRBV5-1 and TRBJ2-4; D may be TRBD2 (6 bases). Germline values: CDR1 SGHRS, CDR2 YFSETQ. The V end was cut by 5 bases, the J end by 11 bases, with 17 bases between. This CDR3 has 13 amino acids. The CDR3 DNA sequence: TGCGCCAGCAGAGCGGGTGAAAGTGACGTTCAGTACTTC. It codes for CASRAGESDVQYF.

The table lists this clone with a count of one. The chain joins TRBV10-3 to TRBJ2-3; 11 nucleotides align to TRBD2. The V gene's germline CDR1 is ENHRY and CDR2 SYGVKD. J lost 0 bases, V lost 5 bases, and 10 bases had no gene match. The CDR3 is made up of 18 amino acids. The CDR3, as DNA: TGTGCCATCAGTTTTCCTCCCGGGACTAGCGGTAGCACAGATACGCAGTATTTT. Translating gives CAISFPPGTSGSTDTQYF.

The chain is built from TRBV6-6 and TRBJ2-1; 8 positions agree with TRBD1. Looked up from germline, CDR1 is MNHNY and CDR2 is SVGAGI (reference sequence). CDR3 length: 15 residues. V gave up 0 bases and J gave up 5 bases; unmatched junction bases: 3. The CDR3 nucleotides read TGTGCCAGCAGTTACTCCGGGACAGGTAACAATGAGCAGTTCTTC. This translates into CASSYSGTGNNEQFF.

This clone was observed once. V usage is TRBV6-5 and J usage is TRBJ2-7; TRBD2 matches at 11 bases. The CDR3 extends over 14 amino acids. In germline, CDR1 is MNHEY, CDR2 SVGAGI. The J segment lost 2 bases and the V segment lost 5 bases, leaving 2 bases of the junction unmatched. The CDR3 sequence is CASSLLAGAYEQYF. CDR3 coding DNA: TGTGCCAGCAGTCTACTAGCGGGAGCCTACGAGCAGTACTTC.

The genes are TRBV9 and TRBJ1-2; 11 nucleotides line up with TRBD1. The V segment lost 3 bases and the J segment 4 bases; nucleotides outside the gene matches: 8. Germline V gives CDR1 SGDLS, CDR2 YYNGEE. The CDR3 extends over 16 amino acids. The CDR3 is CASSGGGTGGSYGYTF. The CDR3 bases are TGTGCCAGCAGCGGAGGCGGGACAGGGGGTTCCTATGGCTACACCTTC.

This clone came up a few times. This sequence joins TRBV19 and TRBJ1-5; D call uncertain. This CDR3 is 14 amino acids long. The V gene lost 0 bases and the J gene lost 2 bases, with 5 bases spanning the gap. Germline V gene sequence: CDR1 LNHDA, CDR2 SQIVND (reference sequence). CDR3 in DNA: TGTGCCAGTAGTATAGATGCGGGCAATCAGCCCCAGCATTTT. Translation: CASSIDAGNQPQHF. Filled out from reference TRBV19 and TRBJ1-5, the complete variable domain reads DGGITQSPKYLFRKEGQNVTLSCEQNLNHDAMYWYRQDPGQGLRLIYYSQIVNDFQKGDIAEGYSVSREKKESFPLTVTSAQKNPTAFYLCASSIDAGNQPQHFGDGTRLSIL.

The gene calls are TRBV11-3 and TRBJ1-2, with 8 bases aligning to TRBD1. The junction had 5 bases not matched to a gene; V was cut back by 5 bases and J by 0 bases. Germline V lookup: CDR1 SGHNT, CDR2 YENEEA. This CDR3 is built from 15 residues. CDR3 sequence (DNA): TGTGCCAGCAGCGAACGGACAGGGCCTAACTATGGCTACACCTTC. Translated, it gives CASSERTGPNYGYTF.

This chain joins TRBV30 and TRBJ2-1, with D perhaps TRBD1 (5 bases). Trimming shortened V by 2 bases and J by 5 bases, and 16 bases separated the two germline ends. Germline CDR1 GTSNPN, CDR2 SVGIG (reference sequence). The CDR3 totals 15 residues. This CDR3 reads CAWSSLFRANNEQFF. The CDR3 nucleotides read TGTGCCTGGAGTTCTCTATTCAGGGCAAACAATGAGCAGTTCTTC.

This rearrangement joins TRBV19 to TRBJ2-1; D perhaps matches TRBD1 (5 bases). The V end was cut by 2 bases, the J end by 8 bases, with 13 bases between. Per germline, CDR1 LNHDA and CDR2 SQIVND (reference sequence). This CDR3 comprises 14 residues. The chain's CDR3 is CASSIMGQNDEQFF. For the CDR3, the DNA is TGTGCCAGTAGTATAATGGGGCAGAACGATGAGCAGTTCTTC.

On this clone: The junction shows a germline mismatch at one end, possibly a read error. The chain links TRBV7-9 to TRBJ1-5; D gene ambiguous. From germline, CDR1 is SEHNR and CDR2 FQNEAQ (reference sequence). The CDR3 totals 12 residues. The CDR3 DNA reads TGTGCCAGCAGGTTAGGAGCTCAGCCCCAGCATTTT. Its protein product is CASRLGAQPQHF.

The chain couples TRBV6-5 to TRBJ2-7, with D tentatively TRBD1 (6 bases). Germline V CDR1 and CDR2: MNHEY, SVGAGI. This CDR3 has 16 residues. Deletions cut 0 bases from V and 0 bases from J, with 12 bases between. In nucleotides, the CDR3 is TGTGCCAGCAGTTACTCATACAGGGTGTCCTCCTACGAGCAGTACTTC. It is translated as CASSYSYRVSSYEQYF.

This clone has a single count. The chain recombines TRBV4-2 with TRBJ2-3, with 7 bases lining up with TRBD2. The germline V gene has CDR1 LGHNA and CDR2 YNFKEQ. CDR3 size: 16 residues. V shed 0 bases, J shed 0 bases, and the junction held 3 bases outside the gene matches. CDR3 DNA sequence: TGTGCCAGCAGCCAAGAAGCGGGGTTAAGCACAGATACGCAGTATTTT. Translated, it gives CASSQEAGLSTDTQYF.

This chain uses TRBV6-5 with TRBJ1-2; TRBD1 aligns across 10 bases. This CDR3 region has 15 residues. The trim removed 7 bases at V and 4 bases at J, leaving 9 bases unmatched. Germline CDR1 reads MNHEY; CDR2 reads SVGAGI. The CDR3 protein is CASTPTGTGVYGYTF. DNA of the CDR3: TGTGCCAGCACCCCAACCGGGACAGGGGTCTATGGCTACACCTTC.

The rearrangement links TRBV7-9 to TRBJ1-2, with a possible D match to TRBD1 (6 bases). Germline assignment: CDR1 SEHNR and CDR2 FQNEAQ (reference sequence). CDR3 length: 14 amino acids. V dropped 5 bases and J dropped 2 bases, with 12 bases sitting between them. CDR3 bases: TGTGCCAGCAGCCCTGAGACAGGAAACTATGGCTACACCTTC. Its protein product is CASSPETGNYGYTF.

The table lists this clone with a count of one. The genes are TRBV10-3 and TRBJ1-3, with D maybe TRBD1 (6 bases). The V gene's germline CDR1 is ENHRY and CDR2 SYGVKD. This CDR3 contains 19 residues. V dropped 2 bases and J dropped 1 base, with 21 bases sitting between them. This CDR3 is CAISEVEGRRGASGNTIYF. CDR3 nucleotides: TGTGCCATCAGTGAGGTTGAAGGTCGGCGGGGGGCATCTGGAAACACCATATATTTT.

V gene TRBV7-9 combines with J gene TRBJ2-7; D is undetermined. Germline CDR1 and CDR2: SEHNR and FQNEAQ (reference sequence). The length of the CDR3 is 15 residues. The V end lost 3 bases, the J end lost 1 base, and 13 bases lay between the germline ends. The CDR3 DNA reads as TGTGCCAGCAGCTTTGTCCAGGAAAGTTCCTACGAGCAGTACTTC. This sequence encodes CASSFVQESSYEQYF.

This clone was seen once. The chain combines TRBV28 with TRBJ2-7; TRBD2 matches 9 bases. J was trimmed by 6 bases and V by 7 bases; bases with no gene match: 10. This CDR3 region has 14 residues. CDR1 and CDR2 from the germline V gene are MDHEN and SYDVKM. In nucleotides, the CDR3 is TGTGCCAGCACCGAGGCGGGGGGGTCGGGCGAGCAGTACTTC. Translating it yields CASTEAGGSGEQYF.

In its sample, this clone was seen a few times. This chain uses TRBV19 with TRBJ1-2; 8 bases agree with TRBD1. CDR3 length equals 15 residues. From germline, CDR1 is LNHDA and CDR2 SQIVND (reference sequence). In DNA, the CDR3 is TGTGCTACCGACAGGGGCCACCAATTTGGCTATGGCTACACCTTC. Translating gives CATDRGHQFGYGYTF.

The CDR3 sequence: CASSLGGQLTGELFF. The CDR3 DNA follows: TGTGCCAGTAGTCTGGGCGGGCAGCTAACCGGGGAGCTGTTTTTT. The chain employs TRBV19 and TRBJ2-2, with D possibly matching TRBD2 (5 bases). V was trimmed by 5 bases and J by 5 bases, leaving 15 bases between them. The length of the CDR3 is 15 residues. Germline loops: CDR1 LNHDA, CDR2 SQIVND (reference sequence).

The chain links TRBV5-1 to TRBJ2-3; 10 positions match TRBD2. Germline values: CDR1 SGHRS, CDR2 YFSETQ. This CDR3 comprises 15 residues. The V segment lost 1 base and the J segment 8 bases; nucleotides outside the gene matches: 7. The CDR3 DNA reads TGCGCCAGCAGCTTGACTAGCGGGGCGGTAGGTACGCAGTATTTT. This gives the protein CASSLTSGAVGTQYF.